The clone carrying this TCR beta chain was found many times. Antigen specificity is unknown. The data belong to a study of breast tumors, draining lymph nodes, adjacent tissues. Study-wide results and limits: Data fit most tumor T cells coming from lymph node, expanding in tumor. Data only fit, rather than demonstrated, lymph node origin of most tumor T cells. Tumor repertoires ranked between lymph nodes and nontumor tissue in diversity, with V and J gene preferences. Tumor and nontumor repertoires were significantly more similar in luminal-like than in basal-like breast cancer.

Trimming pared 3 bases from V and 4 bases from J, leaving 12 bases between. The CDR3 loop spans 15 amino acids. Germline lookup yields CDR1 LGHDT and CDR2 YNNKEL (reference sequence). TCRdb ran MiXCR on the multiplex PCR reads and lists one entry per CDR3 protein. This table has about 230,000 distinct CDR3 sequences, 32% appearing once. The lymph nodes were axillary draining lymph nodes from breast cancer patients. Sequences were obtained from axillary lymph node tissue. The chain uses TRBV3-1 and TRBJ2-2; a weak D match, TRBD2 (6 bases). The receptor's source is a female donor with breast cancer. Some clones in this sample may be carry-over from other donors' samples. CDR3 region: CASSQTGTPTGELFF. CDR3 nucleotides: TGTGCCAGCAGCCAGACCGGGACTCCCACCGGGGAGCTGTTTTTT.